The 9 T cell receptor beta chains below all came from one sample that was sequenced in a study of shared T cell receptors in the human thymus (dated by TCRdb to the early 2020s). Library preparation employed the immunoSEQ multiplex PCR assay. The clones in this table, taken by TCRdb from immuneACCESS, are in-frame only. Not every clone is retained; where verified, under half of the shortfall comes from an unresolved V gene, and the cause of the rest is unknown. The table for this sample lists hundreds of thousands of clones; about 80% of them were counted only once. About 0.013% of the sample comes from the top ten. These data were also reused for a study on human thymus T cells.

What was sequenced was thymocytes. These receptor sequences come from a boy less than two years old with a congenital heart defect. Donor details come from another sample of the same person, matched by shared clones.

The V and J genes are TRBV5-4 and TRBJ1-5; D unresolved. V lost 0 bases and J 7 bases, leaving 17 bases between the germline ends. The germline gives CDR1 SGHNT, CDR2 YYREEE (reference sequence). The CDR3 extends over 16 amino acids. DNA for the CDR3: TGTGCCAGCAGCTTGGCTACCCCGGGAGGGTGGCAGCCCCAGCATTTT. Amino acids: CASSLATPGGWQPQHF. The full variable domain, in which reference TRBV5-4 and TRBJ1-5 provide the parts outside the CDR3, is ETGVTQSPTHLIKTRGQQVTLRCSSQSGHNTVSWYQQALGQGPQFIFQYYREEENGRGNFPPRFSGLQFPNYSSELNVNALELDDSALYLCASSLATPGGWQPQHFGDGTRLSIL.

In the case of this clone: Other DNA sequences in the same sample also yield this CDR3. The V call is TRBV6-5, the J call TRBJ2-2; no definite D call. V was shortened by 0 bases and J by 0 bases, with 8 bases between the two germline ends. The CDR3 is made up of 16 amino acids. Germline V gene lookup returns CDR1 MNHEY and CDR2 SVGAGI. This CDR3 is CASSYSLSANTGELFF. The CDR3 DNA sequence: TGTGCCAGCAGTTACTCGCTGAGCGCGAACACCGGGGAGCTGTTTTTT.

V usage is TRBV7-2 and J usage is TRBJ2-7; 8 bases match TRBD1. V lost 0 bases to trimming and J lost 6 bases; unmatched junction nucleotides: 4. Germline CDR1 is SGHTA and CDR2 is FQGNSA. The CDR3 loop spans 14 amino acids. CDR3: CASSLATGAGEQYF. For the CDR3, the DNA is TGTGCCAGCAGCTTAGCGACAGGGGCCGGCGAGCAGTACTTC.

V gene TRBV7-2 combines with J gene TRBJ2-1; 14 bases are a match to TRBD2. The CDR3 runs to 16 residues. V was clipped by 2 bases and J by 8 bases; unmatched bases: 5. Germline V gene sequence: CDR1 SGHTA, CDR2 FQGNSA. Here the CDR3 DNA reads TGTGCCAGCAGCTTATCTGGGACTAGCGGGAGCTATGAGCAGTTCTTC. This gives the protein CASSLSGTSGSYEQFF.

J is TRBJ2-1 and V is TRBV11-3; tentatively, D is TRBD2 (5 bases). The CDR3 has 16 residues. Per germline, CDR1 SGHNT and CDR2 YENEEA. Trimming stripped 3 bases from V and 3 bases from J, with 15 bases between. The CDR3 coding sequence is TGTGCCAGCAGCTTCCGGCGGGCCCGGCTCTACAATGAGCAGTTCTTC. Its translation: CASSFRRARLYNEQFF.

The J gene is TRBJ2-2, the V gene TRBV4-1, with TRBD1 identical over 10 bases. With 1 base clipped from V and 4 bases from J, the junction kept 9 bases outside the gene matches. Germline V CDR1 and CDR2: MGHRA, YSYEKL. The length of the CDR3 is 18 residues. CDR3 sequence (DNA): TGCGCCAGCAGCCAAGGGGCCTCCGGGACAGGGGTCACCGGGGAGCTGTTTTTT. This translates into CASSQGASGTGVTGELFF.

The rearrangement uses TRBV6-1 and TRBJ2-7, with D possibly being TRBD2 (5 bases). CDR3 length equals 15 residues. CDR1 is MNHNS, CDR2 SASEGT, per germline. Trimming took 0 bases from V and 6 from J, leaving 15 bases between them. The CDR3 bases are TGTGCCAGCAGTGAAGCGGACGTCAAGGACTGCGAGCAGTACTTC. It translates to CASSEADVKDCEQYF.

This rearrangement joins TRBV27 to TRBJ2-7; 7 bases align to TRBD2. The V gene's germline CDR1 is MNHEY and CDR2 SMNVEV (reference sequence). This CDR3 region has 13 residues. V lost 6 bases, J lost 7 bases, and 9 bases stayed unmatched. The CDR3 loop is CASRRRGVREQYF. CDR3 in DNA: TGTGCCAGCAGGAGACGGGGGGTACGGGAGCAGTACTTC.

The J gene is TRBJ2-1, the V gene TRBV7-2; 11 bases align to TRBD2. The V and J ends lost 6 bases and 9 bases, in that order; junction bases with no gene match: 10. CDR1 and CDR2 from the germline V gene are SGHTA and FQGNSA. This CDR3 spans 15 amino acids. In DNA, the CDR3 is TGTGCCAGCAGTCCTGGTGGGCTAGCGGGAGGTGAGCAGTTCTTC. It is translated as CASSPGGLAGGEQFF.